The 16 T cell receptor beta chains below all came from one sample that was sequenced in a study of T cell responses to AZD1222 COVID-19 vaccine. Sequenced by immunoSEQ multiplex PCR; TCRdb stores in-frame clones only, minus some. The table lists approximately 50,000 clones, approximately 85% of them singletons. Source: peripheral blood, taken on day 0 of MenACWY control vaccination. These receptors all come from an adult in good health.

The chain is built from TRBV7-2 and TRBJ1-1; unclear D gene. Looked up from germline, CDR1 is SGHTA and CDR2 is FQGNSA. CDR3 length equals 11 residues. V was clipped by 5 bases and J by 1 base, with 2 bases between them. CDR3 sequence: CASSQNTEAFF. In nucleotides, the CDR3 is TGTGCCAGCAGCCAGAACACTGAAGCTTTCTTT.

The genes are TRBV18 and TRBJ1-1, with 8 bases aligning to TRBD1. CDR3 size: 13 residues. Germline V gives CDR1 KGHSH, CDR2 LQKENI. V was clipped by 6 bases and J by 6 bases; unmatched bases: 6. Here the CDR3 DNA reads TGTGCCAGCTCGCTGGGACAGGAGGCTGAAGCTTTCTTT. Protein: CASSLGQEAEAFF.

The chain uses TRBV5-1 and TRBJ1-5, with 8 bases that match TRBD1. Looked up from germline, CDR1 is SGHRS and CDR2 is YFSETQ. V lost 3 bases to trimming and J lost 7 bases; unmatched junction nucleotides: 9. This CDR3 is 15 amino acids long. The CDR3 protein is CASSWLGQVGQPQHF. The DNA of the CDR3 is TGCGCCAGCAGCTGGCTGGGACAGGTTGGACAGCCCCAGCATTTT.

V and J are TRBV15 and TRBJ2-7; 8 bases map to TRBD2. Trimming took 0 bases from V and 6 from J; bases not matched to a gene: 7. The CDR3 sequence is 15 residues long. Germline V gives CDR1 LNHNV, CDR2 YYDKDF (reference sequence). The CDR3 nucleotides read TGTGCCACCAGCAGAGATCTAGCGGGCGCGGGCGAGCAGTACTTC. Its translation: CATSRDLAGAGEQYF.

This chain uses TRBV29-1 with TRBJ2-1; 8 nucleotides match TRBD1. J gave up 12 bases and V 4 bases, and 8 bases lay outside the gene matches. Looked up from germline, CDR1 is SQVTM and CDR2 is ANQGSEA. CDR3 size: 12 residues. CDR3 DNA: TGCAGCGTTGCGCCGGGACAGGAACGGCAGTTCTTC. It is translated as CSVAPGQERQFF.

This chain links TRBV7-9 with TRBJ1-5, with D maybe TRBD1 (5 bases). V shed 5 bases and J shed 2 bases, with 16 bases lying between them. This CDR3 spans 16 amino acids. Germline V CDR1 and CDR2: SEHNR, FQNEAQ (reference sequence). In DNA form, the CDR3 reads TGTGCCAGCAGCCAAGGGTCCGGGGGGGGCAATCAGCCCCAGCATTTT. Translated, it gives CASSQGSGGGNQPQHF.

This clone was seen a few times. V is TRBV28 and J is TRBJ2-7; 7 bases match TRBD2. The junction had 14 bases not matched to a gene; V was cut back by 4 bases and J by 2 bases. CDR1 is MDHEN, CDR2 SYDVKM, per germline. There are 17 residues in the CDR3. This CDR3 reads CASSSPSVLAGAYEQYF. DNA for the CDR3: TGTGCCAGCAGTTCCCCTTCTGTTTTGGCGGGAGCCTACGAGCAGTACTTC.

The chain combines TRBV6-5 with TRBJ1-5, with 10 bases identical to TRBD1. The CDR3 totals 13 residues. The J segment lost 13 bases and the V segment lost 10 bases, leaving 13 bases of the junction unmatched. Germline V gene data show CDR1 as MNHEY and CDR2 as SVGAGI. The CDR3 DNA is TGTGCCACCGACGACAGGGGGCGCGGGGGACAGCATTTT. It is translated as CATDDRGRGGQHF.

CDR3 amino acids: CASSWPGQGAYGYTF. CDR3 DNA: TGTGCCAGCAGCTGGCCGGGACAGGGTGCTTATGGCTACACCTTC. The chain is built from TRBV5-4 and TRBJ1-2, with 9 bases matching TRBD1. Germline lookup yields CDR1 SGHNT and CDR2 YYREEE (reference sequence). This CDR3 spans 15 amino acids. Trimming took 3 bases from V and 5 from J; bases not matched to a gene: 8.

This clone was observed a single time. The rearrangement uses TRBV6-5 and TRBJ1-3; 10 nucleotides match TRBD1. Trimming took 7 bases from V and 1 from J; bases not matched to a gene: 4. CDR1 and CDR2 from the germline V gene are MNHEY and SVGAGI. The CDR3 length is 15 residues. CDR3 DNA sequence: TGTGCCAGCACGCGACAGGGGGCGTCTGGAAACACCATATATTTT. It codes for CASTRQGASGNTIYF.

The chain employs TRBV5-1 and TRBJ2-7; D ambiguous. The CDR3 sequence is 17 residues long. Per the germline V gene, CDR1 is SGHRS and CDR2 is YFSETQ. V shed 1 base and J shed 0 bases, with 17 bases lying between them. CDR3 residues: CASSLIALGQASYEQYF. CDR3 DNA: TGCGCCAGCAGCTTGATCGCTCTCGGGCAGGCCTCCTACGAGCAGTACTTC.

The CDR3 is CASSQGRRHKLSGNTIYF. CDR3 nucleotide sequence: TGTGCCAGCAGCCAAGGAAGGAGGCACAAGCTCTCTGGAAACACCATATATTTT. The J gene is TRBJ1-3, the V gene TRBV3-1 (or the pseudogene TRBV3-2); D is uncertain. CDR1 LGHDT and CDR2 YNNKEL come from the germline V gene (reference sequence). V was trimmed by 1 base and J by 0 bases, leaving 16 bases between them. The CDR3 loop spans 18 amino acids.

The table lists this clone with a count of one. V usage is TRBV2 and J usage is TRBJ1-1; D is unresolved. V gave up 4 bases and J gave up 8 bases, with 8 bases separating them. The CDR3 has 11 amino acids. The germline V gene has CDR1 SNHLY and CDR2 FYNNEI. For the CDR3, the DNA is TGTGCCAGCAGTGGAAGTCCGGAAGCTTTCTTT. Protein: CASSGSPEAFF.

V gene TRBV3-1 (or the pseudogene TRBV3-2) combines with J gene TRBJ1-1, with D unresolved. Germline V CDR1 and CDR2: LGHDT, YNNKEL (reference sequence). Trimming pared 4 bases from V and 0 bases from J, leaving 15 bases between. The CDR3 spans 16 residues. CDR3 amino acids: CASSPTPLRLNTEAFF. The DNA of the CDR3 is TGTGCCAGCAGCCCAACACCCTTGAGGTTGAACACTGAAGCTTTCTTT.

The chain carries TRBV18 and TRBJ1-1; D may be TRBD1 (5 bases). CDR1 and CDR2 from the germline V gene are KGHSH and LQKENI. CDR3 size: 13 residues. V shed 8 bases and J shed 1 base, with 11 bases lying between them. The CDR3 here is CASRDSPNTEAFF. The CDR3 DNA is TGTGCCAGCCGCGACAGTCCGAACACTGAAGCTTTCTTT.

In DNA, the CDR3 is TGTGCCACCAGTGATTGGGACGGCTACGAGCAGTACTTC. Translation gives CATSDWDGYEQYF. V gene TRBV24-1 combines with J gene TRBJ2-7, with D possibly called TRBD1 or TRBD2 (5 bases each). The CDR3 is made up of 13 amino acids. Trimming pared 2 bases from V and 3 bases from J, leaving 7 bases between. The germline V gene has CDR1 KGHDR and CDR2 SFDVKD.